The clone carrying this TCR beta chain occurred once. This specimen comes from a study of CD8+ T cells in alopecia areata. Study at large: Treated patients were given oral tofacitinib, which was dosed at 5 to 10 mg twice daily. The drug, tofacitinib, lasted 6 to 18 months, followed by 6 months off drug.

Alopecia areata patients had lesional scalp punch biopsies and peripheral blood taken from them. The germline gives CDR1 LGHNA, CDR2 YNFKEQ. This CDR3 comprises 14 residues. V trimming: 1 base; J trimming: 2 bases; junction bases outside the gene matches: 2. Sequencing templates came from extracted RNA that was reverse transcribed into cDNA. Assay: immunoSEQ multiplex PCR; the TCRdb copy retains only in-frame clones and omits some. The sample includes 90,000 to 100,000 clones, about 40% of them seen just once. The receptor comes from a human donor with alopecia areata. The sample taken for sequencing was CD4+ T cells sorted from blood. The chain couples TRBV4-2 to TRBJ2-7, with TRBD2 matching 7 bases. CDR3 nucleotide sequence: TGTGCCAGCAGCCAAGGGGGAGGGGCCTACGAGCAGTACTTC. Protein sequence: CASSQGGGAYEQYF.